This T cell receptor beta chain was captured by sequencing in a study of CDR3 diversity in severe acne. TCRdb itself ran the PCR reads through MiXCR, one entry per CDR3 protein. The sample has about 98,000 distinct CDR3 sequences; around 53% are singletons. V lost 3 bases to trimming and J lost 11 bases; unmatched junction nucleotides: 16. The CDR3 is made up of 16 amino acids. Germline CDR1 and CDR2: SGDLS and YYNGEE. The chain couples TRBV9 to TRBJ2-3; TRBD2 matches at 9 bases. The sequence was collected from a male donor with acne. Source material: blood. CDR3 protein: CASSGFLAGGPHEQYF. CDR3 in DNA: TGTGCCAGCAGCGGTTTTCTGGCGGGAGGGCCCCATGAGCAGTATTTT.